This T cell receptor beta chain was sequenced for a study of response to subunit inactivated influenza vaccine. Overall study findings and caveats: A suggestion made by the authors is that each seasonal influenza vaccination recruits few new T cells.

Germline CDR1 is SQVTM and CDR2 is ANQGSEA. The CDR3 is made up of 11 amino acids. About this clonotype: The antigen is undetermined.

TCRdb re-analysed the RT-PCR reads in MiXCR, keeping a single row per CDR3 protein. Here the sample spans about 620,000 distinct CDR3 sequences, 12% being singletons. Source: PBMCs from blood, taken on the day of vaccination. The TCR sequence derives from a man aged 50 to 59 who received an inactivated influenza vaccine. The chain combines TRBV29-1 with TRBJ2-5; D unresolved. The CDR3 sequence: CGVVTQETQYF. The CDR3 region has the DNA TGCGGAGTAGTAACCCAAGAGACCCAGTACTTC.